The 32 T cell receptor beta chains reported below all come from one sample, sequenced in a study of blood T cell repertoires in COVID-19. The data were produced by immunoSEQ multiplex PCR, yet TCRdb's version contains in-frame clones alone and is incomplete. The data hold about 240,000 clones, with approximately 91% observed a single time. The sample consisted of peripheral blood. The receptors stem from a woman in her twenties or thirties with acute or convalescent COVID-19.

This sequence joins TRBV11-2 and TRBJ2-5; 9 bases are shared with TRBD1. Trimming removed 5 bases from V and 4 bases from J; junction bases left unmatched: 8. Germline CDR1 reads SGHAT; CDR2 reads FQNNGV. The CDR3 is 15 amino acids. As DNA, the CDR3 is TGTGCCAGCAGCCCATGGACAGGGGTAAGAGAGACCCAGTACTTC. Its protein is CASSPWTGVRETQYF. Variable domain in full (rest from reference TRBV11-2 and TRBJ2-5): EAGVAQSPRYKIIEKRQSVAFWCNPISGHATLYWYQQILGQGPKLLIQFQNNGVVDDSQLPKDRFSAERLKGVDSTLKIQPAKLEDSAVYLCASSPWTGVRETQYFGPGTRLLVL.

The CDR3 sequence is CASSWGLAGAVSTDTQYF. As DNA, the CDR3 is TGTGCCAGCAGTTGGGGACTAGCGGGAGCCGTTAGCACAGATACGCAGTATTTT. The chain joins TRBV27 to TRBJ2-3, with 14 bases matching TRBD2. Losses at the gene ends were 4 bases for V and 0 bases for J; bases not matched to a gene: 6. The germline CDR1 and CDR2 sequences are MNHEY and SMNVEV (reference sequence). This CDR3 contains 18 residues.

The chain links TRBV29-1 to TRBJ1-1, with TRBD1 identical over 7 bases. CDR1 is SQVTM, CDR2 ANQGSEA, per germline. This CDR3 contains 12 residues. V was pared by 0 bases and J by 11 bases, with 6 bases of the junction left unmatched. The CDR3 region has the DNA TGCAGCGTTGAAGATTGGAGACAGGGTGCTTTCTTT. As protein: CSVEDWRQGAFF.

A few counts support this clone. V usage is TRBV27 and J usage is TRBJ2-1; tentative D call: TRBD1 (6 bases). The germline V gene has CDR1 MNHEY and CDR2 SMNVEV (reference sequence). V was pared by 1 base and J by 3 bases, with 16 bases between. This CDR3 region has 17 residues. DNA of the CDR3: TGTGCCAGCAGTTTATGGGGAACAGGGTCAAGCTACAATGAGCAGTTCTTC. Amino acids: CASSLWGTGSSYNEQFF.

The genes are TRBV7-2 and TRBJ2-4; D might be TRBD2 (5 bases). Per the germline V gene, CDR1 is SGHTA and CDR2 is FQGNSA. V lost 1 base to trimming and J lost 3 bases, with 16 bases between them. This CDR3 has 17 residues. For the CDR3, the DNA is TGTGCCAGCAGCTTAGAGCCAGGAGGCCTTGGCAAAAACATTCAGTACTTC. Protein: CASSLEPGGLGKNIQYF.

This sequence joins TRBV2 and TRBJ2-1; possibly TRBD2 for D (5 bases). V was trimmed by 2 bases and J by 14 bases, leaving 13 bases between them. This CDR3 has 12 amino acids. Looked up from germline, CDR1 is SNHLY and CDR2 is FYNNEI. The CDR3 sequence: CASSEMFSVEFF. Here the CDR3 DNA reads TGTGCCAGCAGTGAAATGTTTAGCGTCGAGTTCTTC.

V gene TRBV5-6 combines with J gene TRBJ2-1; D gene uncertain. Trimming took off 2 bases at V and 4 bases at J, with 7 bases between the two ends. The CDR3 is 13 amino acids. In germline, CDR1 is SGHDT, CDR2 YYEEEE. CDR3 loop: CASSFYRYNEQFF. Written as DNA, the CDR3 is TGTGCCAGCAGCTTCTACCGATACAATGAGCAGTTCTTC. Variable domain in full (rest from reference TRBV5-6 and TRBJ2-1): DAGVTQSPTHLIKTRGQQVTLRCSPKSGHDTVSWYQQALGQGPQFIFQYYEEEERQRGNFPDRFSGHQFPNYSSELNVNALLLGDSALYLCASSFYRYNEQFFGPGTRLTVL.

This clone was counted only a few times. This chain connects TRBV5-1 to TRBJ1-5, with 10 bases that match TRBD1. Germline V CDR1 and CDR2: SGHRS, YFSETQ. The CDR3 spans 14 residues. V lost 3 bases and J lost 7; bases outside the gene matches: 4. CDR3 in DNA: TGCGCCAGCAGCTGGGGGACAGGGGAACAGCCCCAGCATTTT. It codes for CASSWGTGEQPQHF. The full variable domain, its missing parts supplied by reference TRBV5-1 and TRBJ1-5, is KAGVTQTPRYLIKTRGQQVTLSCSPISGHRSVSWYQQTPGQGLQFLFEYFSETQRNKGNFPGRFSGRQFSNSRSEMNVSTLELGDSALYLCASSWGTGEQPQHFGDGTRLSIL.

This chain uses TRBV21-1 with TRBJ2-7; the listed D gene, TRBD2, was not tested against the DNA. TRBV21-1 is flagged as a pseudogene. This CDR3 spans 20 amino acids. CDR3 sequence (DNA): TGTGCCAGCAGCAAAGCGCTAGAGGGACACCTGGGGGACTATCCCTACGAGCAGTACTTC. Translated: CASSKALEGHLGDYPYEQYF.

The V call is TRBV5-5, the J call TRBJ1-4; 7 bases map to TRBD1. J lost 3 bases, V lost 7 bases, and 9 bases had no gene match. This CDR3 region has 15 residues. Per germline, CDR1 SGHKS and CDR2 YYEKEE (reference sequence). CDR3 coding DNA: TGTGCCAGCCGAGTTGGGACAGCCCCTAATGAAAAACTGTTTTTT. It is translated as CASRVGTAPNEKLFF.

The rearrangement joins TRBV11-2 to TRBJ1-1; D is ambiguous. The CDR3 extends over 14 amino acids. V was clipped by 3 bases and J by 6 bases, with 14 bases between them. The germline gives CDR1 SGHAT, CDR2 FQNNGV. The DNA of the CDR3 is TGTGCCAGCAGCTTTTGGGCTGAGGGTCCTGAAGCTTTCTTT. Translation gives CASSFWAEGPEAFF.

V usage is TRBV27 and J usage is TRBJ1-6; 8 nucleotides line up with TRBD1. CDR3 length equals 14 residues. Germline V CDR1 and CDR2: MNHEY, SMNVEV (reference sequence). The ends lost 5 bases at V and 7 bases at J; junction bases unmatched: 4. The CDR3 spells CASSPDRGNSPLHF. The CDR3 region has the DNA TGTGCCAGCAGTCCAGACAGGGGAAATTCACCCCTCCACTTT.

The CDR3 bases are TGTGCCAGTAGTATAGATCTGGAGGTTGGCTACACCTTC. Protein product: CASSIDLEVGYTF. This chain links TRBV19 with TRBJ1-2; D remains ambiguous. Trimming stripped 0 bases from V and 7 bases from J, with 9 bases between. The CDR3 runs 13 residues. Per germline, CDR1 LNHDA and CDR2 SQIVND (reference sequence).

The chain couples TRBV5-1 to TRBJ1-4; 7 nucleotides line up with TRBD1. Unmatched junction bases numbered 4, after V lost 4 bases and J lost 4 bases. Germline V gene data show CDR1 as SGHRS and CDR2 as YFSETQ. The CDR3 is made up of 14 amino acids. The CDR3 loop is CASSGGTVNEKLFF. CDR3 coding DNA: TGCGCCAGCAGCGGCGGGACAGTTAATGAAAAACTGTTTTTT.

On this clone: Within the sample, other DNA sequences also encode this same CDR3. This sequence joins TRBV7-2 and TRBJ2-5; D not resolved. CDR1 SGHTA and CDR2 FQGNSA come from the germline V gene. This CDR3 is 13 amino acids long. The germline V and J ends were trimmed by 0 bases and 4 bases, with 6 bases remaining between them. CDR3 region: CASSLALRETQYF. For the CDR3, the DNA is TGTGCCAGCAGCTTAGCGCTACGAGAGACCCAGTACTTC.

The chain combines TRBV19 with TRBJ2-5; D gene uncertain. Per germline, CDR1 LNHDA and CDR2 SQIVND (reference sequence). V was cut by 9 bases and J by 1 base, with 3 bases left in between. This CDR3 is built from 10 residues. CDR3 nucleotides: TGTGCCAGACTCCAAGAGACCCAGTACTTC. This codes for CARLQETQYF.

The J gene is TRBJ2-1, the V gene TRBV10-2, with 7 bases identical to TRBD1. V was clipped by 0 bases and J by 4 bases; unmatched bases: 6. CDR3 length: 16 amino acids. Germline lookup yields CDR1 WSHSY and CDR2 SAAADI. CDR3 in DNA: TGCGCCAGCAGTGAGTCGGGGAGACAGGGTTACAATGAGCAGTTCTTC. Its translation is CASSESGRQGYNEQFF.

This sequence joins TRBV5-4 and TRBJ2-1, with 7 positions matching TRBD1. V trimming: 3 bases; J trimming: 6 bases; junction bases outside the gene matches: 12. Germline V gene lookup returns CDR1 SGHNT and CDR2 YYREEE (reference sequence). The CDR3 totals 16 residues. Written as DNA, the CDR3 is TGTGCCAGCAGCTCACCAGGGGGTGGAGGCTTCAATGAGCAGTTCTTC. Amino acids: CASSSPGGGGFNEQFF.

The chain carries TRBV15 and TRBJ2-3, with 11 bases identical to TRBD2. The junction had 2 bases not matched to a gene; V was cut back by 1 base and J by 2 bases. CDR1 and CDR2 (germline): LNHNV, YYDKDF (reference sequence). The CDR3 runs 16 residues. This CDR3 is CATSRAGLADTDTQYF. CDR3 coding DNA: TGTGCCACCAGCAGAGCGGGACTAGCGGACACAGATACGCAGTATTTT. The complete variable domain, with remaining parts taken from reference TRBV15 and TRBJ2-3, reads DAMVIQNPRYQVTQFGKPVTLSCSQTLNHNVMYWYQQKSSQAPKLLFHYYDKDFNNEADTPDNFQSRRPNTSFCFLDIRSPGLGDTAMYLCATSRAGLADTDTQYFGPGTRLTVL.

In this sample, this clone turned up many times. This sequence joins TRBV27 and TRBJ2-7; 7 bases fit TRBD2. Germline values: CDR1 MNHEY, CDR2 SMNVEV (reference sequence). V was clipped by 0 bases and J by 3 bases; unmatched bases: 5. The CDR3 has 15 residues. The CDR3 nucleotides read TGTGCCAGCAGTTTATCGCCAGCGGGGAACTACGAGCAGTACTTC. It encodes CASSLSPAGNYEQYF.

The V call is TRBV30, the J call TRBJ2-1; D is perhaps TRBD1 (5 bases). Germline CDR1 is GTSNPN and CDR2 is SVGIG (reference sequence). The CDR3 consists of 16 residues. Deletions cut 2 bases from V and 1 base from J, with 15 bases between. CDR3 DNA sequence: TGTGCCTGGAGTCGCCTGGGGCCTGCTTCCTACAATGAGCAGTTCTTC. Protein product: CAWSRLGPASYNEQFF.

This chain uses TRBV5-4 with TRBJ2-3; D not certain. The CDR3 is 15 amino acids. Germline CDR1 reads SGHNT; CDR2 reads YYREEE (reference sequence). Trimming cost V 4 bases and J 2 bases, with 14 bases left between them. As DNA, the CDR3 is TGTGCCAGCAGCAGTGATGTGCAGGTCACAGATACGCAGTATTTT. It specifies CASSSDVQVTDTQYF.

The rearrangement links TRBV30 to TRBJ1-6, with D hard to call. Trimming stripped 2 bases from V and 5 bases from J, with 7 bases between. Germline V gene lookup returns CDR1 GTSNPN and CDR2 SVGIG (reference sequence). This CDR3 spans 13 amino acids. The DNA of the CDR3 is TGTGCCTGGAGTCAGTTAAATAATTCACCCCTCCACTTT. Amino acids: CAWSQLNNSPLHF.

The chain joins TRBV11-3 to TRBJ1-2; D is uncertain. CDR3 length equals 14 residues. From germline, CDR1 is SGHNT and CDR2 YENEEA. V gave up 2 bases and J gave up 2 bases, with 9 bases separating them. The CDR3 loop reads CASSLRGKNYGYTF. CDR3 bases: TGTGCCAGCAGCTTAAGAGGGAAAAACTATGGCTACACCTTC.

This chain uses TRBV30 with TRBJ1-3; no definite D call. Trimming removed 3 bases from V and 7 bases from J, with 7 bases in between. Germline CDR1 is GTSNPN and CDR2 is SVGIG (reference sequence). The CDR3 has 11 amino acids. In DNA, the CDR3 is TGTGCCTGGAGGGGCGGGAACACCATATATTTT. This encodes CAWRGGNTIYF.

DNA of the CDR3: TGTGCCAGCAGCGTAGGGACTAGCGGGAGGGCCACTCTTCCCGAGCAGTTCTTC. It yields the protein CASSVGTSGRATLPEQFF. The chain carries TRBV9 and TRBJ2-1, with 15 bases that match TRBD2. Germline CDR1 reads SGDLS; CDR2 reads YYNGEE. After removal of 0 bases from V and 10 bases from J, the junction contained 11 bases not matched to a gene. This CDR3 contains 18 residues. Full variable domain (remainder filled in from reference TRBV9 and TRBJ2-1): DSGVTQTPKHLITATGQRVTLRCSPRSGDLSVYWYQQSLDQGLQFLIQYYNGEERAKGNILERFSAQQFPDLHSELNLSSLELGDSALYFCASSVGTSGRATLPEQFFGPGTRLTVL.

This clone showed up just once. This chain joins TRBV7-2 and TRBJ1-4; D is undetermined. CDR1 and CDR2 (germline): SGHTA, FQGNSA. This CDR3 is 15 amino acids long. V was clipped by 3 bases and J by 3 bases, with 11 bases between them. CDR3 sequence reads: CASSLAARPNEKLFF. The CDR3 region has the DNA TGTGCCAGCAGCTTGGCCGCGAGGCCTAATGAAAAACTGTTTTTT.

This clone occurred once. This same CDR3 is encoded by further DNA sequences in the sample. This sequence joins TRBV5-1 and TRBJ2-5, with 8 bases matching TRBD1. The germline CDR1 and CDR2 sequences are SGHRS and YFSETQ. CDR3 length equals 15 residues. Trimming cost V 0 bases and J 2 bases; bases outside gene matches: 3. CDR3 nucleotide sequence: TGCGCCAGCAGCTTGGGGGGACAGGCTCAAGAGACCCAGTACTTC. It codes for CASSLGGQAQETQYF.

This rearrangement joins TRBV29-1 to TRBJ2-7, with 9 bases aligning to TRBD1. J lost 3 bases, V lost 6 bases, and 12 bases had no gene match. Germline-derived CDR1 and CDR2 are SQVTM and ANQGSEA. This CDR3 spans 15 amino acids. CDR3: CSVTPGQGLFYEQYF. The CDR3 DNA sequence: TGCAGCGTGACCCCGGGACAGGGTTTATTCTACGAGCAGTACTTC.

The chain combines TRBV7-2 with TRBJ2-5; 8 bases are shared with TRBD1. Losses at the gene ends were 1 base for V and 3 bases for J; bases not matched to a gene: 4. The CDR3 runs 15 residues. Germline CDR1 is SGHTA and CDR2 is FQGNSA. CDR3: CASSLVRGREETQYF. The CDR3 nucleotides read TGTGCCAGCAGCTTAGTCAGGGGGCGGGAAGAGACCCAGTACTTC.

This clone was found a few times. CDR3 in amino acids: CASSPINRLAGGNTGELFF. The CDR3 nucleotides are TGTGCCAGCAGCCCAATCAATCGACTAGCGGGAGGGAACACCGGGGAGCTGTTTTTT. The chain recombines TRBV11-3 with TRBJ2-2; 13 bases map to TRBD2. Germline loops: CDR1 SGHNT, CDR2 YENEEA. The CDR3 runs 19 residues. V gave up 5 bases and J gave up 1 base; unmatched junction bases: 10.

The J gene is TRBJ2-3, the V gene TRBV18, with D possibly matching TRBD2 (6 bases). This CDR3 is 14 amino acids long. Looked up from germline, CDR1 is KGHSH and CDR2 is LQKENI. Trimming took 10 bases from V and 3 from J, leaving 17 bases between them. The CDR3 reads CATTSREGTDTQYF. CDR3 coding DNA: TGTGCCACGACCTCGCGGGAAGGGACAGATACGCAGTATTTT.